These T cell receptor beta chains were read from a single sample in a study of T cells after yellow fever vaccination. TCRdb analysed the 5' RACE reads with MiXCR anew, one entry per CDR3 protein. The sample consists of about 260,000 distinct CDR3 sequences, approximately 5.2% of them appearing once. This sample comprised CD4+ T cells sorted from PBMCs, obtained on the day of the yellow fever booster vaccination. Source of these receptors: a young man who received the YFV17D yellow fever vaccine. The conserved cysteine and the conserved F or W are not part of the CDR3 here. Clone size is not always given. Where it is, it says once, few, many or a class for expanded clones.

TRBV6-2/TRBV6-3 | few | ASNSRTSADTQY
TRBV5-4 | . | ASSVSGGAVGELF
TRBV5-6 | . | ASRGHHSGNTIY
TRBV12-3/TRBV12-4 | . | ASRPDIRVGGYT
TRBV11-2 | many | ASSISDGISGNWGGYT
TRBV4-3 | . | ASSQDEGQPQH
TRBV27 | . | ASSPTGGHLYGYT
TRBV2 | few | ASSEGLVSEALETQY
TRBV20-1 | few | SAGQGDSPLH
TRBV3-1 | few | ASSPPGSREQNNQPQH
TRBV14 | . | ASSLDRGATEAF
TRBV7-9 | . | ASSQSDRDSWGYT
TRBV5-4 | many | ASSPGDPNNYGYT
TRBV20-1 | few | SASVGVGNQPQH
TRBV20-1 | many | SAINSGEGTEAF
TRBV3-1 | . | ASSQGGFGTEAF
TRBV20-1 | many | SARDSLGTDTQY
TRBV5-1 | many | ASSSGGDEQF
TRBV7-9 | many | ASSSGTGAPYGYT
TRBV21-1 | . | ASTTNELWDLRYT
TRBV5-1 | . | ASSLYRDNDYEQY
TRBV7-9 | . | ASSLDSHSYEQY
TRBV7-9 | many | ASSRRLWRGAGNEQF
TRBV5-1 | few | ASSSSAGGSSYNEQF
TRBV20-1 | few | SAPHKGNEKLF
TRBV5-1 | few | ASSLDFPGPNNEQF
TRBV6-2/TRBV6-3 | . | ASRGGGGSRETQY
TRBV5-1 | many | ASMRTASTDTQY
TRBV18 | many | ASSSRTGTVTDTQY
TRBV19 | . | ASSPRGRGVGSYEQY
TRBV5-1 | . | ASATQGSETQY
TRBV4-3 | few | ASSRFGGYNEQF
TRBV5-1 | many | ASSLAVGGSEAF
TRBV20-1 | few | SPQVAGGAGEIQY
TRBV7-2 | many | ASSRGGAEDTQY
TRBV20-1 | few | SARADRGLWNEQF
TRBV19 | few | ASKTTGELF
TRBV7-3 | few | ASSLFGQTVPGELF
TRBV18 | many | ASSERRVNTEAF
TRBV6-2/TRBV6-3 | . | ASTRRRTASPGSYNSPLH
TRBV6-5 | few | ASGQGALYEQY
TRBV28 | . | ASSPLRVDTQY